This is a list of T cell receptor beta chains from one sample in a study of tumor-infiltrating lymphocytes in primary liver carcinoma. One entry per CDR3 protein, called by TCRdb with MiXCR from the multiplex PCR reads. The table shows approximately 300,000 distinct CDR3 sequences, with 60% to 80% occurring only once. What was sequenced was peripheral blood. The origin of the receptors is a man between 40 and 49 years old with primary liver carcinoma and hepatitis B virus infection. Each CDR3 is given with its conserved first and last residue. Each record gives: CDR3 DNA, CDR3 protein, V gene, clone size, J gene, D gene. The D gene is left open where the match is weak. Some rows mark clone size as missing; the rest say once, few, many or name a class of expanded clone.

DNA: TGTGCCAGCAGCTTGATAAGCGAGACCCAGTACTTC
CDR3: CASSLISETQYF
V: TRBV7-8
size: few
J: TRBJ2-5
D: -

DNA: TGCAGTGCTAGAGATCCCGGACAGGGGTACATTCAGTACTTC
CDR3: CSARDPGQGYIQYF
V: TRBV20-1
size: -
J: TRBJ2-4
D: TRBD1

DNA: TGTGCCATCAGCCTCGGGACAGCCCAAGAGACCCAGTACTTC
CDR3: CAISLGTAQETQYF
V: TRBV7-9
size: -
J: TRBJ2-5
D: TRBD1

DNA: TGCGCCAGCAGTTGGACAGTGGACATGGCTGAAGCTTTCTTT
CDR3: CASSWTVDMAEAFF
V: TRBV5-1
size: -
J: TRBJ1-1
D: -

DNA: TGTGCCAGCAGTATGAGTCCCCCCTACGAGCAGTACTTC
CDR3: CASSMSPPYEQYF
V: TRBV2
size: once
J: TRBJ2-7
D: -

DNA: TGTGCCAGCAGCTCGTCAATAGCGGGAGGTTGGTACAATGAGCAGTTCTTC
CDR3: CASSSSIAGGWYNEQFF
V: TRBV5-6
size: few
J: TRBJ2-1
D: TRBD2

DNA: TGTGCCAGTAGTATTGGGACACGGAACACTGAAGCTTTCTTT
CDR3: CASSIGTRNTEAFF
V: TRBV19
size: -
J: TRBJ1-1
D: -

DNA: TGTGCCAGCAGCTACTCAGGGGGGGATACGCAGTATTTT
CDR3: CASSYSGGDTQYF
V: TRBV5-1
size: -
J: TRBJ2-3
D: -

DNA: TGTGCCAGCAGTGAGGCATACTACAAGCAATACTTC
CDR3: CASSEAYYKQYF
V: TRBV6-1
size: -
J: TRBJ2-7
D: -

DNA: TGTGCCACCAGTGATCCAGCGGGTAACAATGAGCAGTTCTTC
CDR3: CATSDPAGNNEQFF
V: TRBV24-1
size: once
J: TRBJ2-1
D: -

DNA: TGCGCCAGTAGCCTGCTAGCAACCGGGGAGCTGTTTTTT
CDR3: CASSLLATGELFF
V: TRBV5-1
size: -
J: TRBJ2-2
D: -

DNA: TGCGCCAGCAGTGAGTCTGGCGGCACCTACGAGCAGTACTTC
CDR3: CASSESGGTYEQYF
V: TRBV10-2
size: -
J: TRBJ2-7
D: -

DNA: TGCAGCGTTGAGTCCACGCGGGAGGGATCCTACGAGCAGTACTTC
CDR3: CSVESTREGSYEQYF
V: TRBV29-1
size: few
J: TRBJ2-7
D: TRBD2

DNA: TGTGCCACCAGCAGAGCTGCAGGGTCGAATTCACCCCTCCACTTT
CDR3: CATSRAAGSNSPLHF
V: TRBV15
size: few
J: TRBJ1-6
D: -

DNA: TGCGCCAGCAGCTTCCGACTAGCGGTCCGGGGTTTCCAGTATTTT
CDR3: CASSFRLAVRGFQYF
V: TRBV11-2
size: -
J: TRBJ2-3
D: TRBD2

DNA: TGCAGCGTTGAAGCTGGCACTAGTTCCACAGATACGCAGTATTTT
CDR3: CSVEAGTSSTDTQYF
V: TRBV29-1
size: many
J: TRBJ2-3
D: -

DNA: TGTGCCAGCAGCACTAGCGGGAGTAACAATGAGCAGTTATTC
CDR3: CASSTSGSNNEQLF
V: TRBV11-2
size: -
J: TRBJ2-1
D: TRBD2

DNA: TGTGCCAGCAGTTTACAGGGGGTTGATGAGCAGTTCTTC
CDR3: CASSLQGVDEQFF
V: TRBV28
size: few
J: TRBJ2-1
D: TRBD1

DNA: TGTGCCAGCAGCGACCGGGGCACGAATGAGCAGTTCTTC
CDR3: CASSDRGTNEQFF
V: TRBV5-6
size: -
J: TRBJ2-1
D: -

DNA: TGTGCCAGCAGTTTCTCCAGGGCCTCCTACGAGCAGTACTTC
CDR3: CASSFSRASYEQYF
V: TRBV28
size: once
J: TRBJ2-7
D: -

DNA: TGTGCCAGCAGCTTAGAGGCACCAGTGGCAGGGGTGAATACGCAGTATTTT
CDR3: CASSLEAPVAGVNTQYF
V: TRBV11-2
size: -
J: TRBJ2-3
D: -

DNA: TGTGCCAGCAGTGTACCGGGACGGCCGAACACTGAAGCTTTCTTT
CDR3: CASSVPGRPNTEAFF
V: TRBV28
size: few
J: TRBJ1-1
D: -

DNA: TGTGCCAGCAGCCAAAAAGCTAGCGGGAGGGCGACAGATACGCAGTATTTT
CDR3: CASSQKASGRATDTQYF
V: TRBV7-9
size: few
J: TRBJ2-3
D: TRBD2